This T cell receptor beta chain was retrieved from a study of OX40 agonist ivuxolimab in advanced cancers. Study observations and caveats: The CD4+ and CD8+ T cells in the blood had expanded clonally by week 6 at 0.1 to 3.0 mg/kg. CD8+ T cells were the subset that, on average, had more expanded clones than CD4+.

J was trimmed by 0 bases and V by 4 bases; bases with no gene match: 9. CDR3 length: 16 residues. Germline V gene sequence: CDR1 GTSNPN, CDR2 SVGIG (reference sequence). Patients were excluded for autoimmune disease history or systemic immunosuppression. As regards this clone: Its antigen is not known.

The table came from immunoSEQ multiplex PCR; TCRdb's copy has only in-frame clones and leaves some out. Here the sample spans 60,000 to 85,000 clones, around 83% being singletons. The receptor was isolated from an adult with an advanced solid tumor such as melanoma, head and neck, liver or kidney cancer. The chain has TRBV30 and TRBJ2-4; 7 nucleotides agree with TRBD2. Sequenced here: CD4+ or CD8+ T cells sorted from blood, sampled in a trial of the OX40 agonist ivuxolimab. This CDR3 reads CAWIAAGERAKNIQYF. The CDR3 DNA reads TGTGCCTGGATCGCGGCGGGGGAACGAGCCAAAAACATTCAGTACTTC.